The present T cell receptor (beta chain) was sequenced within a study of blood T cell repertoires in COVID-19. Using immunoSEQ multiplex PCR, the repertoire was profiled, and TCRdb retains in-frame clones only, with some absent. This table holds around 130,000 clones, approximately 78% found once. This clone is a singleton in its sample. The TCR originated in an elderly woman with acute or convalescent COVID-19. The specimen sequenced was peripheral blood.

The CDR3 DNA follows: TGTGCCAGCAGCGTAGGTAGTGCTGGGGAGCTGTTTTTT. Protein sequence: CASSVGSAGELFF. The rearrangement joins TRBV9 to TRBJ2-2, with D uncertain. V gave up 0 bases and J gave up 8 bases, with 8 bases separating them. The CDR3 is 13 residues long. The V gene's germline CDR1 is SGDLS and CDR2 YYNGEE.